Presented here are 15 T cell receptor beta chains from one specimen sequenced in a study of T cell responses to AZD1222 COVID-19 vaccine. Only in-frame clones appear in the TCRdb table, and some are missing; sequencing was by immunoSEQ multiplex PCR. This sample yields 200,000 or so clones, of which 80% to 90% are seen a single time; about 3% belongs to the top ten. This specimen was peripheral blood, taken on day 0 of MenACWY control vaccination. Receptor source: an adult in good health.

The chain couples TRBV24-1 to TRBJ2-5; the D gene is possibly TRBD1 (5 bases). V lost 3 bases to trimming and J lost 2 bases, with 9 bases between them. The CDR3 runs to 14 residues. Germline V gene lookup returns CDR1 KGHDR and CDR2 SFDVKD. The CDR3 nucleotides read TGTGCCACCAGTGATCAGGGCTGGCAAGAGACCCAGTACTTC. Its protein is CATSDQGWQETQYF.

The V gene is TRBV19, the J gene TRBJ1-1, with a possible D match to TRBD1 (5 bases). V gave up 4 bases and J gave up 0 bases, with 9 bases separating them. The CDR3 runs to 14 residues. Per the germline V gene, CDR1 is LNHDA and CDR2 is SQIVND (reference sequence). In DNA form, the CDR3 reads TGTGCCAGTAGTACCAGGGAAATGAACACTGAAGCTTTCTTT. Residues: CASSTREMNTEAFF.

J is TRBJ2-1 and V is TRBV28, with 7 bases matching TRBD2. V lost 3 bases and J lost 8; bases outside the gene matches: 10. CDR3 size: 15 residues. CDR1 is MDHEN, CDR2 SYDVKM, per germline. For the CDR3, the DNA is TGTGCCAGCAGTTTTAACACAAGGGGAGGGTATGAGCAGTTCTTC. It translates to CASSFNTRGGYEQFF.

The chain recombines TRBV18 with TRBJ2-5; D tentatively reads TRBD1 or TRBD2 (5 bases each). The CDR3 consists of 14 residues. The germline V and J ends were trimmed by 3 bases and 5 bases, with 13 bases remaining between them. CDR1 and CDR2 (germline): KGHSH, LQKENI. The CDR3 here is CASSPPVGPETQYF. In DNA form, the CDR3 reads TGTGCCAGCTCACCCCCCGTGGGACCCGAGACCCAGTACTTC.

The genes are TRBV29-1 and TRBJ2-7; D perhaps matches TRBD1 (5 bases). CDR3 length equals 16 residues. Germline V lookup: CDR1 SQVTM, CDR2 ANQGSEA. Trimming removed 1 base at V and 3 bases at J, with 19 bases between. CDR3 coding DNA: TGCAGCGTTGAAGTCCCGGCCACAGACAGCTACTACGAGCAGTACTTC. Translated, it gives CSVEVPATDSYYEQYF.

The chain has TRBV27 and TRBJ2-7; possible D gene TRBD1, 6 bases. Germline-derived CDR1 and CDR2 are MNHEY and SMNVEV (reference sequence). Trimming removed 8 bases from V and 1 base from J, with 12 bases in between. The CDR3 runs 13 residues. CDR3 amino acids: CASGQQGSYEQYF. CDR3 coding DNA: TGTGCCAGCGGCCAACAGGGATCCTACGAGCAGTACTTC.

The genes are TRBV6-5 and TRBJ1-4, with D possibly being TRBD1 (5 bases). Trimming left V 0 bases short and J 5 bases short, with 13 bases between. The CDR3 runs to 16 residues. Germline V gives CDR1 MNHEY, CDR2 SVGAGI. CDR3 in amino acids: CASSYSGPDNNEKLFF. In DNA form, the CDR3 reads TGTGCCAGCAGTTACTCGGGGCCAGACAACAATGAAAAACTGTTTTTT.

V is TRBV12-3 or TRBV12-4 and J is TRBJ2-1; D is perhaps TRBD1 or TRBD2 (5 bases each). V lost 6 bases and J 7 bases, leaving 13 bases between the germline ends. CDR3 size: 13 residues. The chain's CDR3 is CASRPQGANEQFF. CDR3 DNA sequence: TGTGCCAGCAGACCCCAGGGAGCAAATGAGCAGTTCTTC.

The chain is built from TRBV15 and TRBJ2-7, with 13 bases lining up with TRBD2. CDR1 and CDR2 from the germline V gene are LNHNV and YYDKDF (reference sequence). V lost 2 bases and J lost 3; bases outside the gene matches: 1. This CDR3 region has 15 residues. This CDR3 is CATSRRTSGSYEQYF. DNA for the CDR3: TGTGCCACCAGCAGACGGACTAGCGGGAGCTACGAGCAGTACTTC.

The chain uses TRBV5-4 and TRBJ2-1; the match to TRBD2 covers 8 bases. V gave up 4 bases and J gave up 13 bases; unmatched junction bases: 16. Germline V lookup: CDR1 SGHNT, CDR2 YYREEE (reference sequence). The CDR3 sequence is 15 residues long. CDR3 amino acids: CASSLTSGTRVDQFF. DNA for the CDR3: TGTGCCAGCAGCCTTACTTCCGGGACTAGGGTTGATCAGTTCTTC.

The chain combines TRBV9 with TRBJ2-5; 12 bases line up with TRBD2. J lost 5 bases, V lost 3 bases, and 5 bases had no gene match. This CDR3 has 15 amino acids. The V gene's germline CDR1 is SGDLS and CDR2 YYNGEE. This CDR3 is CASSALAGGQETQYF. In nucleotides, the CDR3 is TGTGCCAGCAGCGCCCTAGCGGGAGGGCAGGAGACCCAGTACTTC. Filled out from reference TRBV9 and TRBJ2-5, the complete variable domain reads DSGVTQTPKHLITATGQRVTLRCSPRSGDLSVYWYQQSLDQGLQFLIQYYNGEERAKGNILERFSAQQFPDLHSELNLSSLELGDSALYFCASSALAGGQETQYFGPGTRLLVL.

The chain joins TRBV28 to TRBJ1-2; D is uncertain. This CDR3 is built from 14 residues. Germline lookup yields CDR1 MDHEN and CDR2 SYDVKM. V was shortened by 5 bases and J by 4 bases, with 14 bases between the two germline ends. The CDR3 nucleotides are TGTGCCAGCAGTCCAATCGCAGCCTCCTATGGCTACACCTTC. This translates into CASSPIAASYGYTF.

The chain employs TRBV7-9 and TRBJ1-6; TRBD1 might be the D (5 bases). The germline V gene encodes CDR1 SEHNR and CDR2 FQNEAQ (reference sequence). CDR3 length: 15 residues. Trimming stripped 3 bases from V and 7 bases from J, with 13 bases between. The CDR3 protein is CASSFGSGNNSPLHF. DNA of the CDR3: TGTGCCAGCAGCTTCGGGTCAGGGAACAATTCACCCCTCCACTTT.

The V gene is TRBV25-1, the J gene TRBJ1-6; D perhaps matches TRBD1 (5 bases). Trimming cost V 4 bases and J 7 bases, with 8 bases left between them. The CDR3 is 13 residues long. The germline CDR1 and CDR2 sequences are MGHDK and SYGVNS. The CDR3 DNA sequence: TGTGCCAGCAGTGTGGGGGGGAATTCACCCCTCCACTTT. Its protein product is CASSVGGNSPLHF.

The rearrangement uses TRBV27 and TRBJ2-5; 7 positions match TRBD1. The germline V gene has CDR1 MNHEY and CDR2 SMNVEV (reference sequence). The J segment lost 2 bases and the V segment lost 5 bases, leaving 2 bases of the junction unmatched. The CDR3 is 13 amino acids. In DNA, the CDR3 is TGTGCCAGCAGTAAGGGACAGCAAGAGACCCAGTACTTC. This codes for CASSKGQQETQYF.